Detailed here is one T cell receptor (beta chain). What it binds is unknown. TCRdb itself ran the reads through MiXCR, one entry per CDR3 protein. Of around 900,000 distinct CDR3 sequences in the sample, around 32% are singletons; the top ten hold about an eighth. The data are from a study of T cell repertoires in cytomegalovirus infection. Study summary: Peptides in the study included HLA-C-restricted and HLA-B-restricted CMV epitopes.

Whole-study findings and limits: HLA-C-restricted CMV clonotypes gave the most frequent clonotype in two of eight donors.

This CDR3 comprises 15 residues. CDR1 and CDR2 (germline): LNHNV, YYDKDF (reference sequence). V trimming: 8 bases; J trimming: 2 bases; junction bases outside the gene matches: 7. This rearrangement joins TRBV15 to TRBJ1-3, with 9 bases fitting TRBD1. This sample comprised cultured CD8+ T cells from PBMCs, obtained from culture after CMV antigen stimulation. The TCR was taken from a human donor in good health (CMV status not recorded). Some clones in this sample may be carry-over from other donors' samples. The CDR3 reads CATGRDRAAGNTIYF. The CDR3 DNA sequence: TGTGCCACCGGGAGGGACAGGGCGGCTGGAAACACCATATATTTT.